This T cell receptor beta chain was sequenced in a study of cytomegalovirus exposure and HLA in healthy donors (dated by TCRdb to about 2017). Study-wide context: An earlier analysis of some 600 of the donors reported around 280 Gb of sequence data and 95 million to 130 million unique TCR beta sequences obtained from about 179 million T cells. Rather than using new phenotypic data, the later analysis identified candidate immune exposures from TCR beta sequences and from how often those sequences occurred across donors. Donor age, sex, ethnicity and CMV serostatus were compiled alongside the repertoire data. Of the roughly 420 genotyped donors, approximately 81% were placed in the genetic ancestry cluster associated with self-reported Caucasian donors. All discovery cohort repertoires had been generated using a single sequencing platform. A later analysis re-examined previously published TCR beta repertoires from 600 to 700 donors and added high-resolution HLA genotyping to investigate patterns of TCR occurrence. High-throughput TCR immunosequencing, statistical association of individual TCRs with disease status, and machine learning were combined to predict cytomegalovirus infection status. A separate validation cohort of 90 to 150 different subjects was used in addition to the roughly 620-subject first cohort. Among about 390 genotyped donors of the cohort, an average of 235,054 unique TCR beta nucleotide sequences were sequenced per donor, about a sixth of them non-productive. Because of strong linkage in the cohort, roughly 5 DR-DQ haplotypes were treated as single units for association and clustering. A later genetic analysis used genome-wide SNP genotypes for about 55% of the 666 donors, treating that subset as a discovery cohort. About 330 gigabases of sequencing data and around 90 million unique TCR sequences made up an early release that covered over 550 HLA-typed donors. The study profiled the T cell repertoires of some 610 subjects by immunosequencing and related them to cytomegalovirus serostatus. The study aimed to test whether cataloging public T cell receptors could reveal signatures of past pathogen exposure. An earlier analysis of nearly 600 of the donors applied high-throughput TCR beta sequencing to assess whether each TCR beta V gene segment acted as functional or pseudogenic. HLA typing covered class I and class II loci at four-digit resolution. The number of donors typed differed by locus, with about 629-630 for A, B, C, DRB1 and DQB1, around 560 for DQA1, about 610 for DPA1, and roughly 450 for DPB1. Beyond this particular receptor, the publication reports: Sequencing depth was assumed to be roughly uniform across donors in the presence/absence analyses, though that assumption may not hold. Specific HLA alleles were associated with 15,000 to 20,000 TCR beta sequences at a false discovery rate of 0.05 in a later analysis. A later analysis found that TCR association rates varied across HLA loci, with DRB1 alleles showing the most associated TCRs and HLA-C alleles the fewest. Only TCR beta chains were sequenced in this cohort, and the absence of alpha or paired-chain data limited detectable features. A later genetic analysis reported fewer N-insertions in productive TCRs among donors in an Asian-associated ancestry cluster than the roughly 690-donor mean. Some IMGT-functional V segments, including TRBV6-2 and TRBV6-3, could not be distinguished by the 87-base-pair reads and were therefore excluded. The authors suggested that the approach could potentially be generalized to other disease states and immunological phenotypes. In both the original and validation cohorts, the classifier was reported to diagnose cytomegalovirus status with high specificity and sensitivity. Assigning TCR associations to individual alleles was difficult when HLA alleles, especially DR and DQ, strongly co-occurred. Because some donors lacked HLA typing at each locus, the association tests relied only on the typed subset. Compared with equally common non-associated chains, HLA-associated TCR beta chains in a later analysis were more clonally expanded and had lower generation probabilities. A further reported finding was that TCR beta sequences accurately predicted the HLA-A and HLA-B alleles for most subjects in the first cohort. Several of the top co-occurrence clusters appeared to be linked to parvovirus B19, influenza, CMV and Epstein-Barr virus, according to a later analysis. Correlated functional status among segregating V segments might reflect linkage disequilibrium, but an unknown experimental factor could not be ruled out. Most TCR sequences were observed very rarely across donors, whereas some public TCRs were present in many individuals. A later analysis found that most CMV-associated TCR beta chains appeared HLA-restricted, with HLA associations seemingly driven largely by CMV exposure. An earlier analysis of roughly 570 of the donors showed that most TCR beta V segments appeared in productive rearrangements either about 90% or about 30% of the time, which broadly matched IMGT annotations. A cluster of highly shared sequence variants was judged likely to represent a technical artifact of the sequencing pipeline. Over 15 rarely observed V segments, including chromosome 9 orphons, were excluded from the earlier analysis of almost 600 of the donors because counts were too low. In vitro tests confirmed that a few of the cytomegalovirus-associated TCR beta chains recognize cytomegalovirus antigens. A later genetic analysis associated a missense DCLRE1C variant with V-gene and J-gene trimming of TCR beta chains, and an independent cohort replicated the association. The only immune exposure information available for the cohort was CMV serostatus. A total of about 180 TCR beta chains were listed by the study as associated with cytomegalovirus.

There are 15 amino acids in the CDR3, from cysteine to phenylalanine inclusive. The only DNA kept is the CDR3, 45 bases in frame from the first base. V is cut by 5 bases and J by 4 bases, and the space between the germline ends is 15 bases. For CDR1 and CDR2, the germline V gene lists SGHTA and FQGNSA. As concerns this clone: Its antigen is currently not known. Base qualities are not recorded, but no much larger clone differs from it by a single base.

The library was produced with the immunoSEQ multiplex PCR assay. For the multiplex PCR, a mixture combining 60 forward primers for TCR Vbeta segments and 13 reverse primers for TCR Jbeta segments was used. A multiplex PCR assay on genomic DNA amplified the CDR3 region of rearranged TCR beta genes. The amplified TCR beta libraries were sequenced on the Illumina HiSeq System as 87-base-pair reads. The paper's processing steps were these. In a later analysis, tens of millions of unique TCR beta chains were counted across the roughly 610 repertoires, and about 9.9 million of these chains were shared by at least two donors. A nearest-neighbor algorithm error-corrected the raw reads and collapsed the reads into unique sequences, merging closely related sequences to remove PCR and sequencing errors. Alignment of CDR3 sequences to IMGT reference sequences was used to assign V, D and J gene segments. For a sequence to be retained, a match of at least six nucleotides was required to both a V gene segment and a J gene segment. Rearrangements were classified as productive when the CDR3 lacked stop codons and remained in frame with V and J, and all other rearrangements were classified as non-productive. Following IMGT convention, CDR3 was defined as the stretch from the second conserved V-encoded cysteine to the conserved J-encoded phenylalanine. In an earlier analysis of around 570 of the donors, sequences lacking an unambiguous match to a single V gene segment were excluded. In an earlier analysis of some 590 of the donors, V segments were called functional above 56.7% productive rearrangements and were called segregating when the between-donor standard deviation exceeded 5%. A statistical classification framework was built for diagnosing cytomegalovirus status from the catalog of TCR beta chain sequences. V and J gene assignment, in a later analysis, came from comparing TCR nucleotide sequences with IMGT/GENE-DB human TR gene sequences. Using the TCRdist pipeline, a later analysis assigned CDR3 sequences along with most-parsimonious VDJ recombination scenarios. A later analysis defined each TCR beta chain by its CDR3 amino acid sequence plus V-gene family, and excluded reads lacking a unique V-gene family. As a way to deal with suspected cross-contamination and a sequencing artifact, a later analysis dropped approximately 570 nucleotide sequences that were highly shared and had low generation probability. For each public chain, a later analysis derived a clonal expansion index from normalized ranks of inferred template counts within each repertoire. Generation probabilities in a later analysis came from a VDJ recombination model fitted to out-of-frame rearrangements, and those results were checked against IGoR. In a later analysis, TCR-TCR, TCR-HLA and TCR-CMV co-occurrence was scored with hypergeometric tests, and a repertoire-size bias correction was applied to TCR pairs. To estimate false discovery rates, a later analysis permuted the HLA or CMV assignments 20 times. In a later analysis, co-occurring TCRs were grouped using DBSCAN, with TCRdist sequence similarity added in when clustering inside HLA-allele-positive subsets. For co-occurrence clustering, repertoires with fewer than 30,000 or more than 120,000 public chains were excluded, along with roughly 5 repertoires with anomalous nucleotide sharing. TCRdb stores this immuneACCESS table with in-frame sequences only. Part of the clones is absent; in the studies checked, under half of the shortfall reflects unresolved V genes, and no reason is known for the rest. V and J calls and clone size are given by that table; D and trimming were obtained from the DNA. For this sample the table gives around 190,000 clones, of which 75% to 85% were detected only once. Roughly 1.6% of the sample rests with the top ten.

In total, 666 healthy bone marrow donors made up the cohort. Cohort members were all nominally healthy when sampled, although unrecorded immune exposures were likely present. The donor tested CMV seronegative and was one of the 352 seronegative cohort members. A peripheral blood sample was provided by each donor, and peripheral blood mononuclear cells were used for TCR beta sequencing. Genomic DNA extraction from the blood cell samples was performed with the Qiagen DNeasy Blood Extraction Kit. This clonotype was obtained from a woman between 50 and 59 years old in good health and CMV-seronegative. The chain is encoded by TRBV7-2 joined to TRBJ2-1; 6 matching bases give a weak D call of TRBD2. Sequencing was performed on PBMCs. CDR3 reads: CASSAAGLRYNEQFF. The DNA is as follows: TGTGCCAGCAGCGCTGCGGGACTCCGGTACAATGAGCAGTTCTTC.